One and the same sample provided the 20 T cell receptor beta chains below, sequenced in a study of blood T cell repertoires in COVID-19. The data were produced by immunoSEQ multiplex PCR, yet TCRdb's version contains in-frame clones alone and is incomplete. The table shows about 310,000 clones, with roughly 84% occurring only once. Input material: peripheral blood. The receptors derive from a man aged 45 to 65 with active or convalescent COVID-19.

The rearrangement uses TRBV4-2 and TRBJ1-1, with D unresolved. The CDR3 sequence is 15 residues long. V was pared by 0 bases and J by 1 base, with 9 bases between. Germline CDR1 is LGHNA and CDR2 is YNFKEQ. In nucleotides, the CDR3 is TGTGCCAGCAGCCAAGATCTGGGCAGGAACACTGAAGCTTTCTTT. Amino acids: CASSQDLGRNTEAFF.

V and J are TRBV28 and TRBJ2-3; TRBD1 matches at 7 bases. Germline trimming cut 3 bases from V and 6 bases from J; bases unmatched to any gene: 12. The CDR3 runs 16 residues. Germline V gene lookup returns CDR1 MDHEN and CDR2 SYDVKM. In DNA, the CDR3 is TGTGCCAGCAGTTTTTGGGACAGATTTTCTCCGGATACGCAGTATTTT. It translates to CASSFWDRFSPDTQYF.

The chain links TRBV5-1 to TRBJ1-1; a possible D gene is TRBD1 (5 bases). Germline CDR1 reads SGHRS; CDR2 reads YFSETQ. The CDR3 has 15 amino acids. V lost 2 bases to trimming and J lost 1 base, with 12 bases between them. The CDR3 coding sequence is TGCGCCAGCAGCTTAGAGACAGCTAGGAACACTGAAGCTTTCTTT. It specifies CASSLETARNTEAFF.

The V and J genes are TRBV19 and TRBJ2-3; the match to TRBD1 covers 9 bases. After removal of 4 bases from V and 13 bases from J, the junction contained 6 bases not matched to a gene. This CDR3 spans 12 amino acids. Per the germline V gene, CDR1 is LNHDA and CDR2 is SQIVND (reference sequence). The CDR3 DNA sequence: TGTGCCAGTAGTACGCGGGACAGGGAGGAGTATTTT. It is translated as CASSTRDREEYF.

V is TRBV7-2 and J is TRBJ2-3; TRBD2 agrees at 13 bases. CDR1 is SGHTA, CDR2 FQGNSA, per germline. CDR3 length: 15 amino acids. Germline trimming cut 5 bases from V and 6 bases from J; bases unmatched to any gene: 5. CDR3 amino acids: CASSPGLAGADTQYF. The CDR3 nucleotides are TGTGCCAGCAGCCCAGGACTAGCGGGGGCGGATACGCAGTATTTT.

The rearrangement uses TRBV18 and TRBJ1-5, with D maybe TRBD1 (5 bases). The CDR3 sequence is 13 residues long. The ends were cut back, 6 bases at V and 5 bases at J, with 11 bases in the middle. Germline lookup yields CDR1 KGHSH and CDR2 LQKENI. CDR3 protein: CASSRGMDQPQHF. The CDR3 DNA is TGTGCCAGCTCTCGGGGGATGGATCAGCCCCAGCATTTT.

This rearrangement joins TRBV7-9 to TRBJ2-1; 15 nucleotides align to TRBD2. The CDR3 has 15 residues. Germline CDR1 is SEHNR and CDR2 is FQNEAQ (reference sequence). V gave up 5 bases and J gave up 11 bases; unmatched junction bases: 7. CDR3 loop: CASSRTGTSGGQQFF. DNA for the CDR3: TGTGCCAGCAGCCGGACCGGGACTAGCGGGGGGCAGCAGTTCTTC.

This rearrangement joins TRBV9 to TRBJ2-1; weak D call: TRBD1 (5 bases). The CDR3 runs 15 residues. CDR1 SGDLS and CDR2 YYNGEE come from the germline V gene. The V gene lost 0 bases and the J gene lost 4 bases, with 11 bases spanning the gap. The CDR3 nucleotides are TGTGCCAGCAGCGTAGCATTGGGGCTGTACAATGAGCAGTTCTTC. Translated, it gives CASSVALGLYNEQFF.

The chain combines TRBV6-5 with TRBJ1-1; D ambiguous. CDR1 is MNHEY, CDR2 SVGAGI, per germline. The CDR3 has 14 amino acids. V was shortened by 1 base and J by 1 base, with 7 bases between the two germline ends. CDR3 bases: TGTGCCAGCAGTTACTTCCGGGAGAACACTGAAGCTTTCTTT. It encodes CASSYFRENTEAFF.

The chain employs TRBV4-2 and TRBJ2-7, with 8 bases aligning to TRBD1. CDR1 and CDR2 (germline): LGHNA, YNFKEQ. Germline trimming cut 2 bases from V and 3 bases from J; bases unmatched to any gene: 9. This CDR3 has 16 amino acids. The DNA of the CDR3 is TGTGCCAGCAGCCAATCAGACGGGACAGGTTTCTACGAGCAGTACTTC. This gives the protein CASSQSDGTGFYEQYF.

This rearrangement joins TRBV6-5 to TRBJ1-2, with 7 bases aligning to TRBD1. The CDR3 runs 14 residues. Losses at the gene ends were 5 bases for V and 3 bases for J; bases not matched to a gene: 6. Germline V CDR1 and CDR2: MNHEY, SVGAGI. The CDR3 sequence is CASSNRGLDYGYTF. The CDR3 DNA reads TGTGCCAGCAGTAACAGGGGATTGGACTATGGCTACACCTTC.

This rearrangement joins TRBV6-1 to TRBJ1-1, with D uncertain. V dropped 2 bases and J dropped 6 bases, with 10 bases sitting between them. The V gene's germline CDR1 is MNHNS and CDR2 SASEGT. CDR3 length: 13 amino acids. DNA of the CDR3: TGTGCCAGCAGTGAACAGGCAGGTCCTGAAGCTTTCTTT. Translating it yields CASSEQAGPEAFF.

This chain joins TRBV18 and TRBJ2-7, with 10 bases aligning to TRBD2. The CDR3 has 15 residues. Trimming took 6 bases from V and 0 from J; bases not matched to a gene: 5. Germline assignment: CDR1 KGHSH and CDR2 LQKENI. The CDR3, as DNA: TGTGCCAGCTCGACGGGGACTAGCGACTCCTACGAGCAGTACTTC. Its translation: CASSTGTSDSYEQYF.

The table lists this clone with a count of one. The rearrangement joins TRBV11-3 to TRBJ1-1, with 7 positions matching TRBD1. Trimming cost V 5 bases and J 6 bases; bases outside gene matches: 6. The CDR3 has 13 amino acids. Germline CDR1 is SGHNT and CDR2 is YENEEA. This CDR3 reads CASSRQGNSEAFF. In DNA, the CDR3 is TGTGCCAGCAGCAGACAGGGAAATTCTGAAGCTTTCTTT.

J is TRBJ2-7 and V is TRBV7-2, with D tentatively TRBD2 (5 bases). Germline V gene data show CDR1 as SGHTA and CDR2 as FQGNSA. CDR3 length: 15 amino acids. The V end was cut by 1 base, the J end by 4 bases, with 14 bases between. The CDR3 is CASSLGTPSIYEQYF. The CDR3, as DNA: TGTGCCAGCAGCTTAGGGACTCCGTCGATTTACGAGCAGTACTTC. Together with reference TRBV7-2 and TRBJ2-7, the CDR3 gives the full variable domain: GAGVSQSPSNKVTEKGKDVELRCDPISGHTALYWYRQSLGQGLEFLIYFQGNSAPDKSGLPSDRFSAERTGGSVSTLTIQRTQQEDSAVYLCASSLGTPSIYEQYFGPGTRLTVT.

The J gene is TRBJ1-1, the V gene TRBV28; D is undetermined. The germline V and J ends were trimmed by 2 bases and 6 bases, with 13 bases remaining between them. This CDR3 contains 14 residues. Germline CDR1 is MDHEN and CDR2 is SYDVKM. The CDR3 coding sequence is TGTGCCAGCAGTTTAGGCGGGGTGATGGCTGAAGCTTTCTTT. Protein sequence: CASSLGGVMAEAFF.

The chain joins TRBV5-6 to TRBJ2-7; tentatively, D is TRBD1 (6 bases). V was pared by 2 bases and J by 3 bases, with 6 bases between. The V gene's germline CDR1 is SGHDT and CDR2 YYEEEE. The CDR3 length is 12 residues. CDR3 residues: CASSLQGYEQYF. In DNA form, the CDR3 reads TGTGCCAGCAGCTTACAGGGCTACGAGCAGTACTTC.

In its sample, this clone was seen once. The V gene is TRBV9, the J gene TRBJ2-3; 12 bases are a match to TRBD2. V dropped 5 bases and J dropped 4; count of bases not matched to a gene: 5. Germline CDR1 SGDLS, CDR2 YYNGEE. The length of the CDR3 is 15 residues. The CDR3 DNA is TGTGCCAGCAGTCTGACTAGCGGGGGTTCAGATACGCAGTATTTT. Translating it yields CASSLTSGGSDTQYF.

This clone was observed a handful of times. The genes are TRBV4-3 and TRBJ2-4; D possibly corresponds to TRBD2 (7 bases). The germline V gene encodes CDR1 LGHNA and CDR2 YSLEER. The CDR3 spans 15 residues. Trimming removed 2 bases at V and 8 bases at J, with 16 bases between. DNA of the CDR3: TGCGCCAGCAGCCAAAGGGAGGGGGAGCGGGACATTCAGTACTTC. As protein: CASSQREGERDIQYF.

The chain carries TRBV2 and TRBJ1-5; D call uncertain. The ends were cut back, 6 bases at V and 4 bases at J, with 13 bases in the middle. This CDR3 has 14 residues. Looked up from germline, CDR1 is SNHLY and CDR2 is FYNNEI. The CDR3 nucleotides are TGTGCCAGCAGCTACTCAACGACAAATCAGCCCCAGCATTTT. It translates to CASSYSTTNQPQHF.